This entry features one TCR beta chain sequence. Only in-frame clones appear in the TCRdb table, and some are missing; sequencing was by immunoSEQ multiplex PCR. The sample includes roughly 120,000 clones, roughly 90% of them seen just once. Germline lookup yields CDR1 LNHDA and CDR2 SQIVND (reference sequence). V lost 8 bases and J lost 3, with 16 bases in between. This CDR3 has 14 residues. This sample was included in a study of blood T cell repertoires in COVID-19. Sequenced material: peripheral blood. The chain couples TRBV19 to TRBJ1-2; D is undetermined. The sequence derives from a man in his sixties with COVID-19, enrolled during active disease. The DNA of the CDR3 is TGTGCCAGTTCCCAAAGGGAGATCGACTATGGCTACACCTTC. Residues: CASSQREIDYGYTF.